What follows are 14 T cell receptor beta chains derived from one specimen sequenced in a study of blood T cell repertoires in COVID-19. The method was immunoSEQ multiplex PCR; TCRdb's version includes in-frame clones alone and lacks a portion of them. The table shows under 300,000 clones, with roughly 82% occurring only once. Sequenced sample: peripheral blood. The receptors shown here come from a woman older than 75 with active or convalescent COVID-19.

The chain carries TRBV2 and TRBJ2-2, with TRBD1 identical over 9 bases. The CDR3 is made up of 15 amino acids. After removal of 8 bases from V and 3 bases from J, the junction contained 7 bases not matched to a gene. Germline assignment: CDR1 SNHLY and CDR2 FYNNEI. The CDR3 nucleotides are TGTGCCAGCCGTAAGGGACAGGGATACACCGGGGAGCTGTTTTTT. Translating gives CASRKGQGYTGELFF.

V gene TRBV29-1 combines with J gene TRBJ1-2; D remains ambiguous. Germline V lookup: CDR1 SQVTM, CDR2 ANQGSEA. With 6 bases removed from V and 4 bases from J, the gap between germline ends came to 12 bases. There are 12 residues in the CDR3. CDR3 bases: TGCAGCGTGGCAAATGAGGGCTATGGCTACACCTTC. Residues: CSVANEGYGYTF.

The gene calls are TRBV11-2 and TRBJ1-6, with a possible D match to TRBD1 (6 bases). The V end was cut by 5 bases, the J end by 7 bases, with 24 bases between. In germline, CDR1 is SGHAT, CDR2 FQNNGV. This CDR3 comprises 18 residues. DNA of the CDR3: TGTGCCAGCAGCCCACGTCTGGGGAGAGCAGGGGAGAATTCACCCCTCCACTTT. Its protein is CASSPRLGRAGENSPLHF.

This clone was observed a handful of times. This sequence joins TRBV7-9 and TRBJ2-3, with D perhaps TRBD1 (6 bases). The length of the CDR3 is 17 residues. The germline V gene has CDR1 SEHNR and CDR2 FQNEAQ (reference sequence). Trimming removed 2 bases at V and 7 bases at J, with 22 bases between. The CDR3 DNA reads as TGTGCCAGCAGCTTACATCCCAGGGGCCCCTTTTCAAATACGCAGTATTTT. Translating gives CASSLHPRGPFSNTQYF.

This sequence joins TRBV10-2 and TRBJ2-7; TRBD2 matches 14 bases. The junction had 8 bases not matched to a gene; V was cut back by 6 bases and J by 4 bases. CDR1 is WSHSY and CDR2 is SAAADI in the germline V gene. CDR3 size: 16 residues. CDR3 DNA sequence: TGCGCCAGCAGCCCCGGGACTAGCGGGGGAGGATACGAGCAGTACTTC. Translating it yields CASSPGTSGGGYEQYF.

The chain is built from TRBV29-1 and TRBJ2-6, with D possibly matching TRBD1 (6 bases). Trimming left V 4 bases short and J 2 bases short, with 6 bases between. The CDR3 covers 13 residues. Germline CDR1 SQVTM, CDR2 ANQGSEA. The CDR3 protein is CSVGTAGANVLTF. The CDR3 DNA sequence: TGCAGCGTTGGGACAGCTGGGGCCAACGTCCTGACTTTC.

The genes are TRBV29-1 and TRBJ2-2, with no clear D. From germline, CDR1 is SQVTM and CDR2 ANQGSEA. This CDR3 is 15 amino acids long. The V and J ends lost 3 bases and 0 bases respectively, with 11 bases between them. The CDR3 protein is CSVDSGPANTGELFF. In DNA, the CDR3 is TGCAGCGTTGACAGTGGGCCAGCGAACACCGGGGAGCTGTTTTTT.

The sample holds one count of this clone. The rearrangement uses TRBV2 and TRBJ1-1, with 7 bases that match TRBD1. CDR1 and CDR2 (germline): SNHLY, FYNNEI. This CDR3 region has 13 residues. The ends lost 5 bases at V and 1 base at J; junction bases unmatched: 1. CDR3: CASSWDRNTEAFF. The CDR3 bases are TGTGCCAGCAGTTGGGACAGGAACACTGAAGCTTTCTTT. Based on the CDR3 plus reference TRBV2 and TRBJ1-1, the full variable domain is EPEVTQTPSHQVTQMGQEVILRCVPISNHLYFYWYRQILGQKVEFLVSFYNNEISEKSEIFDDQFSVERPDGSNFTLKIRSTKLEDSAMYFCASSWDRNTEAFFGQGTRLTVV.

CDR3 in amino acids: CASSVYSGDTEAFF. CDR3 nucleotides: TGTGCCAGCAGTGTCTACAGCGGGGACACTGAAGCTTTCTTT. The rearrangement joins TRBV2 to TRBJ1-1; unclear D gene. This CDR3 has 14 residues. CDR1 is SNHLY, CDR2 FYNNEI, per germline. The V end lost 4 bases, the J end lost 3 bases, and 12 bases lay between the germline ends.

The chain joins TRBV3-1 (or the pseudogene TRBV3-2) to TRBJ2-7; 9 bases map to TRBD1. CDR1 LGHDT and CDR2 YNNKEL come from the germline V gene (reference sequence). The J segment lost 3 bases and the V segment lost 6 bases, leaving 3 bases of the junction unmatched. The CDR3 is 13 amino acids. CDR3 DNA sequence: TGTGCCAGCAGAAGGACAGGGGACTACGAGCAGTACTTC. Translating it yields CASRRTGDYEQYF.

The chain recombines TRBV6-1 with TRBJ2-2; 12 bases fit TRBD1. Trimming took 1 base from V and 5 from J; bases not matched to a gene: 8. The V gene's germline CDR1 is MNHNS and CDR2 SASEGT. The length of the CDR3 is 18 residues. The CDR3 here is CASSEEWGQGAGTGELFF. As DNA, the CDR3 is TGTGCCAGCAGTGAAGAATGGGGACAGGGGGCAGGAACCGGGGAGCTGTTTTTT.

CDR3 nucleotide sequence: TGTGCCAGCAGCTGGCAAATTAGATATGGACTGCCGGATTATCAGCCCCAGCATTTT. Translated, it gives CASSWQIRYGLPDYQPQHF. The V gene is TRBV7-6, the J gene TRBJ1-5; unclear D gene. The CDR3 runs to 19 residues. Germline V gene lookup returns CDR1 SGHVS and CDR2 FNYEAQ. V lost 4 bases and J lost 5, with 27 bases in between. The variable domain in full, completed from reference TRBV7-6 and TRBJ1-5, reads GAGVSQSPRYKVTKRGQDVALRCDPISGHVSLYWYRQALGQGPEFLTYFNYEAQQDKSGLPNDRFSAERPEGSISTLTIQRTEQRDSAMYRCASSWQIRYGLPDYQPQHFGDGTRLSIL.

This clone was detected a few times. The rearrangement links TRBV19 to TRBJ2-2, with 8 bases matching TRBD1. The germline V gene encodes CDR1 LNHDA and CDR2 SQIVND (reference sequence). With V trimmed by 3 bases and J by 7 bases, 1 base remained unmatched. The CDR3 runs to 13 residues. CDR3 region: CASSIDRGGELFF. The CDR3 DNA reads TGTGCCAGTAGTATCGACAGGGGCGGGGAGCTGTTTTTT.

The chain combines TRBV18 with TRBJ2-7; D might be TRBD2 (6 bases). Germline V gives CDR1 KGHSH, CDR2 LQKENI. Trimming removed 3 bases from V and 0 bases from J, with 9 bases in between. The CDR3 contains 14 residues. CDR3 sequence: CASSPGRSSYEQYF. In DNA form, the CDR3 reads TGTGCCAGCTCACCGGGGAGGAGCTCCTACGAGCAGTACTTC.